This T cell receptor (beta chain) was recovered during a study of blood T cell repertoires in COVID-19 (dated by TCRdb to 2018 to 2020). As for the study more broadly: The collaborator samples originated in the United States, Italy and Spain and spanned the acute and convalescent phases of COVID-19. Deeply sampled blood TCRbeta repertoires from subjects exposed to, actively infected with, or recovered from COVID-19 were included in the dataset. The repertoires were released in a freely available public database meant as a resource for research on the immune response to SARS-CoV-2. Samples were obtained from the ongoing ImmuneRACE study (first 160 participants) and from some 1,200 subjects provided by 6 global collaborators. The prospective study material was composed of cDNA or gDNA derived from T cells, B-cell-depleted T cells, or PBMCs. Where available, HLA class I and class II types were obtained from metadata supplied by the sample provider rather than from assay-based typing. Nearly every sample came with metadata listing a de-identified subject ID, COVID-19 status, age in years and sex.

This clone occurred once. No cognate antigen has been identified for it. Per-base qualities were not stored, and no clone one base away is much larger. Collaborating institutions collected whole blood in K2EDTA tubes following their own protocols. Collaborator samples were shipped for TCRbeta analysis as frozen whole blood, isolated PBMCs, or DNA extracted from either sample type. Findings and caveats that apply to the study as a whole: How much clinical and demographic metadata was included differed by source and by participant, and the metadata was provided uncurated.

TCRbeta CDR3 regions were amplified from genomic DNA by means of the immunoSEQ Assay, a bias-controlled multiplex PCR. The original methods were these. Nucleated cell counts per sample were estimated from amplification of reference gene primers within the assay. Sequence reads were collapsed and filtered to measure the absolute abundance of every unique TCRbeta CDR3 rearrangement. For each sample, productive Simpson clonality was calculated by taking the square root of Simpson's diversity index across productive rearrangements. Drawn from immuneACCESS, this table holds only the in-frame rearrangements with V and J called that TCRdb kept. Clones are partly lost; checked studies trace under half to an unresolved V gene and leave the rest unexplained. That table is the source of V, J and clone size, and D and trimming were worked out from the DNA. In all, the sample holds 150,000 to 200,000 clones, and more than 85% of those were seen once. The top ten clones comprise 2.1% of the sample.

Based on the germline V gene, the CDR1 and CDR2 sequences are MNHEY and SVGEGT. V ends up 2 bases short and J 5 bases short, with an unmatched junction base count of 7. CDR3 length: 15 amino acids, cysteine to phenylalanine. Only CDR3 DNA remains: 45 bases, in frame from the first base. Sequencing was performed on peripheral blood. The receptor comes from a man between 65 and 85 years old with active or convalescent COVID-19. The chain is encoded by TRBV6-2 or TRBV6-3 joined to TRBJ2-7; the junction holds 9 bases that match TRBD1. The CDR3 loop reads CASSYARDRVHEQYF. In nucleotides, the sequence is TGTGCCAGCAGTTACGCCCGGGACAGGGTTCACGAGCAGTACTTC.